These T cell receptor beta chains were read from a single sample in a study of T cell changes during pregnancy in multiple sclerosis. The method was immunoSEQ multiplex PCR; TCRdb's version includes in-frame clones alone and lacks a portion of them. The sample holds tens of thousands of clones; 80% to 90% are singletons and the top ten take more than 0.9%. The material sequenced was CD4+ T cells from peripheral blood mononuclear cells, taken after pregnancy. The source of these receptors is a female donor with multiple sclerosis, enrolled in a pregnancy study. The CDR3 runs from the conserved cysteine through the conserved F or W. The D gene is left open where the match is weak. Clone size, where shown, is once, few, many, or a class for clones that have expanded.

clone_size: NA
d_call: NA
v_call: TRBV5-6
j_call: TRBJ1-1
cdr3_aa: CASSTGTGEDVFF
cdr3_nt: TGTGCCAGCAGCACTGGGACGGGGGAGGACGTGTTCTTT

clone_size: NA
d_call: NA
v_call: TRBV5-1
j_call: TRBJ2-5
cdr3_aa: CASSATGRGGETQYF
cdr3_nt: TGCGCCAGCAGCGCCACAGGGAGGGGCGGGGAGACCCAGTACTTC

clone_size: once
d_call: NA
v_call: TRBV2
j_call: TRBJ1-5
cdr3_aa: CASSKDLQGEEQPQHF
cdr3_nt: TGTGCCAGCAGCAAAGACTTACAGGGTGAAGAACAGCCCCAGCATTTT

clone_size: NA
d_call: NA
v_call: TRBV18
j_call: TRBJ2-3
cdr3_aa: CASSPIGQVTDTQYF
cdr3_nt: TGTGCCAGCTCACCGATTGGCCAAGTTACAGATACGCAGTATTTT

clone_size: NA
d_call: NA
v_call: TRBV28
j_call: TRBJ2-7
cdr3_aa: CATLPGAATSSPGEQYF
cdr3_nt: TGTGCCACCCTCCCGGGGGCCGCGACTAGCTCCCCGGGCGAGCAGTACTTC

clone_size: once
d_call: NA
v_call: TRBV6-1
j_call: TRBJ1-5
cdr3_aa: CASSEVGWNQPQHF
cdr3_nt: TGTGCCAGCAGTGAAGTTGGCTGGAATCAGCCCCAGCATTTT

clone_size: NA
d_call: TRBD2
v_call: TRBV7-9
j_call: TRBJ2-4
cdr3_aa: CASSLALAGLEGQYF
cdr3_nt: TGTGCCAGCAGCTTAGCACTAGCGGGATTAGAGGGTCAGTACTTC

clone_size: NA
d_call: NA
v_call: TRBV20-1
j_call: TRBJ1-2
cdr3_aa: CSARAQAGYTF
cdr3_nt: TGCAGTGCTAGGGCTCAGGCTGGCTACACCTTC

clone_size: once
d_call: NA
v_call: TRBV11-2
j_call: TRBJ2-7
cdr3_aa: CASSFRDEQYF
cdr3_nt: TGTGCCAGCAGCTTCAGGGACGAGCAGTACTTC

clone_size: NA
d_call: TRBD2
v_call: TRBV9
j_call: TRBJ2-5
cdr3_aa: CASSLRGGTSKETQYF
cdr3_nt: TGTGCCAGCAGCCTGAGGGGCGGGACTAGTAAAGAGACCCAGTACTTC

clone_size: NA
d_call: NA
v_call: TRBV5-1
j_call: TRBJ2-1
cdr3_aa: CASSPTGTYHNEQFF
cdr3_nt: TGCGCCAGCAGCCCCACCGGGACATATCACAATGAGCAGTTCTTC

clone_size: NA
d_call: TRBD1
v_call: TRBV9
j_call: TRBJ1-1
cdr3_aa: CASSLSPGGRNTEAFF
cdr3_nt: TGTGCCAGCAGCCTGTCCCCAGGGGGCAGGAACACTGAAGCTTTCTTT

clone_size: once
d_call: NA
v_call: TRBV4-2
j_call: TRBJ2-3
cdr3_aa: CASSQDGRARRTDTQYF
cdr3_nt: TGTGCCAGCAGCCAAGACGGACGCGCCCGGAGGACAGATACGCAGTATTTT

clone_size: NA
d_call: NA
v_call: TRBV4-1
j_call: TRBJ2-5
cdr3_aa: CASSQGGGTQYF
cdr3_nt: TGCGCCAGCAGCCAAGGAGGCGGGACCCAGTACTTC

clone_size: NA
d_call: NA
v_call: TRBV28
j_call: TRBJ1-4
cdr3_aa: CASSLPQGSEGEKPFF
cdr3_nt: TGTGCCAGCAGTTTGCCACAGGGATCTGAGGGGGAAAAACCGTTTTTT

clone_size: NA
d_call: NA
v_call: TRBV10-1
j_call: TRBJ2-7
cdr3_aa: CASSESQGSLQYF
cdr3_nt: TGCGCCAGCAGTGAGTCCCAGGGGAGCCTACAGTACTTC

clone_size: NA
d_call: NA
v_call: TRBV19
j_call: TRBJ2-1
cdr3_aa: CASSIPEFGWFGGSYNEQFF
cdr3_nt: TGTGCCAGTAGTATCCCGGAGTTCGGATGGTTCGGGGGCTCCTACAATGAGCAGTTCTTC

clone_size: NA
d_call: NA
v_call: TRBV5-1
j_call: TRBJ2-3
cdr3_aa: CASSLVSGEDTQYF
cdr3_nt: TGCGCCAGCAGCTTGGTGAGCGGCGAAGATACGCAGTATTTT

clone_size: NA
d_call: NA
v_call: TRBV7-3
j_call: TRBJ2-1
cdr3_aa: CASSLGRLSYNEQFF
cdr3_nt: TGTGCCAGCAGCTTAGGGAGACTCTCCTACAATGAGCAGTTCTTC

clone_size: NA
d_call: TRBD2
v_call: TRBV30
j_call: TRBJ2-3
cdr3_aa: CARRGLAGGPEADTQYF
cdr3_nt: TGTGCCCGCCGAGGACTAGCGGGAGGGCCGGAGGCAGATACGCAGTATTTT

clone_size: NA
d_call: NA
v_call: TRBV7-2
j_call: TRBJ2-1
cdr3_aa: CASSTQTSSYNEQFF
cdr3_nt: TGTGCCAGCAGCACCCAAACGAGCTCCTACAATGAGCAGTTCTTC

clone_size: NA
d_call: NA
v_call: TRBV6-4
j_call: TRBJ2-5
cdr3_aa: CASVLRVGETQYF
cdr3_nt: TGTGCCAGCGTCCTCAGGGTAGGCGAGACCCAGTACTTC

clone_size: NA
d_call: TRBD2
v_call: TRBV5-6
j_call: TRBJ2-2
cdr3_aa: CASGSGSVTGELFF
cdr3_nt: TGTGCCAGCGGGAGCGGGAGTGTCACCGGGGAGCTGTTTTTT

clone_size: NA
d_call: NA
v_call: TRBV12-5
j_call: TRBJ2-1
cdr3_aa: CASGQNGNNEQFF
cdr3_nt: TGTGCTAGTGGACAAAACGGGAACAATGAGCAGTTCTTC

clone_size: NA
d_call: NA
v_call: TRBV28
j_call: TRBJ1-1
cdr3_aa: CASSLGASVKTEAFF
cdr3_nt: TGTGCCAGCAGTTTGGGCGCCAGTGTTAAAACTGAAGCTTTCTTT

clone_size: NA
d_call: NA
v_call: TRBV19
j_call: TRBJ1-1
cdr3_aa: CASSTPRGLLLMNTEAFF
cdr3_nt: TGTGCCAGTAGTACCCCCCGGGGTTTACTGCTCATGAACACTGAAGCTTTCTTT

clone_size: NA
d_call: TRBD2
v_call: TRBV7-9
j_call: TRBJ2-7
cdr3_aa: CASSHAPGLAGPVGEQYF
cdr3_nt: TGTGCCAGCAGCCATGCCCCGGGACTAGCGGGCCCCGTGGGCGAGCAGTACTTC

clone_size: few
d_call: NA
v_call: TRBV30
j_call: TRBJ1-1
cdr3_aa: CAWRAGDTEAFF
cdr3_nt: TGTGCCTGGAGAGCCGGGGACACTGAAGCTTTCTTT

clone_size: NA
d_call: NA
v_call: TRBV6-6
j_call: TRBJ2-7
cdr3_aa: CASSFGQGALPDF
cdr3_nt: NA

clone_size: once
d_call: NA
v_call: TRBV7-9
j_call: TRBJ2-7
cdr3_aa: CASQDRTTYEQYF
cdr3_nt: TGTGCCAGCCAGGACAGAACCACCTACGAGCAGTACTTC

clone_size: NA
d_call: NA
v_call: TRBV10-3
j_call: TRBJ1-5
cdr3_aa: CAIRGGMTETPHF
cdr3_nt: TGTGCCATCAGGGGGGGAATGACGGAGACCCCGCATTTT

clone_size: NA
d_call: NA
v_call: TRBV2
j_call: TRBJ2-3
cdr3_aa: CASSARASDYTDTQYF
cdr3_nt: TGTGCCAGCAGTGCGAGGGCCTCAGATTACACAGATACGCAGTATTTT

clone_size: NA
d_call: NA
v_call: TRBV4-3
j_call: TRBJ1-5
cdr3_aa: CASSQDSEEQPQHF
cdr3_nt: TGCGCCAGCAGCCAAGATTCCGAGGAGCAGCCCCAGCATTTT

clone_size: few
d_call: TRBD2
v_call: TRBV9
j_call: TRBJ2-5
cdr3_aa: CASSPRGLAGGKTQYF
cdr3_nt: TGTGCCAGCAGCCCTCGGGGACTAGCGGGAGGAAAGACCCAGTACTTC

clone_size: NA
d_call: TRBD2
v_call: TRBV2
j_call: TRBJ2-1
cdr3_aa: CASRLLAGGPGEQFF
cdr3_nt: TGTGCCAGCAGGTTACTAGCGGGAGGGCCTGGGGAGCAGTTCTTC

clone_size: NA
d_call: TRBD1
v_call: TRBV29-1
j_call: TRBJ1-2
cdr3_aa: CSGQGTYGYTF
cdr3_nt: TGCAGCGGACAGGGCACCTATGGCTACACCTTC

clone_size: NA
d_call: TRBD2
v_call: TRBV2
j_call: TRBJ2-3
cdr3_aa: CASKVASGSIDTQYF
cdr3_nt: TGTGCCAGCAAGGTAGCTAGCGGGAGTATAGATACGCAGTATTTT

clone_size: NA
d_call: TRBD2
v_call: TRBV28
j_call: TRBJ2-1
cdr3_aa: CASSSASQGGNEQFF
cdr3_nt: TGTGCCAGCAGTTCCGCTAGTCAGGGAGGGAATGAGCAGTTCTTC

clone_size: once
d_call: TRBD2
v_call: TRBV4-2
j_call: TRBJ2-3
cdr3_aa: CASSQFSGKEADTQYF
cdr3_nt: TGTGCCAGCAGCCAGTTTAGCGGGAAGGAGGCAGATACGCAGTATTTT

clone_size: NA
d_call: NA
v_call: TRBV18
j_call: TRBJ2-2
cdr3_aa: CASSRYARNTGELFF
cdr3_nt: TGTGCCAGCTCACGGTACGCTAGGAACACCGGGGAGCTGTTTTTT

clone_size: NA
d_call: NA
v_call: TRBV28
j_call: TRBJ1-4
cdr3_aa: CASSLAAAGGANEKLFF
cdr3_nt: TGTGCCAGCAGTTTAGCCGCCGCGGGAGGGGCGAATGAAAAACTGTTTTTT

clone_size: NA
d_call: TRBD2
v_call: TRBV5-1
j_call: TRBJ2-7
cdr3_aa: CASSLAITGLAGSSYEQYF
cdr3_nt: TGCGCCAGCAGCTTGGCCATCACGGGACTAGCGGGAAGCTCCTACGAGCAGTACTTC

clone_size: NA
d_call: TRBD2
v_call: TRBV5-1
j_call: TRBJ2-3
cdr3_aa: CASSTGTSGRAGSDTQYF
cdr3_nt: TGCGCCAGCAGCACCGGGACTAGCGGGAGGGCAGGTTCAGATACGCAGTATTTT

clone_size: NA
d_call: NA
v_call: TRBV10-3
j_call: TRBJ2-2
cdr3_aa: CAIGLNTGELFF
cdr3_nt: TGTGCCATTGGACTCAACACCGGGGAGCTGTTTTTT

clone_size: NA
d_call: NA
v_call: TRBV10-3
j_call: TRBJ2-3
cdr3_aa: CAISALDVESTDTQYF
cdr3_nt: TGTGCCATCAGTGCTCTCGATGTAGAAAGCACAGATACGCAGTATTTT

clone_size: NA
d_call: NA
v_call: TRBV7-9
j_call: TRBJ2-5
cdr3_aa: CASSLEAGQETQYF
cdr3_nt: TGTGCCAGCAGCTTAGAGGCAGGTCAAGAGACCCAGTACTTC

clone_size: NA
d_call: NA
v_call: TRBV29-1
j_call: TRBJ2-3
cdr3_aa: CSVRPGADTQYF
cdr3_nt: TGCAGCGTTCGACCGGGTGCAGATACGCAGTATTTT

clone_size: NA
d_call: NA
v_call: TRBV11-2
j_call: TRBJ2-5
cdr3_aa: CASSLMGSGVETQYF
cdr3_nt: TGTGCCAGCAGCTTAATGGGATCAGGGGTAGAGACCCAGTACTTC

clone_size: NA
d_call: NA
v_call: TRBV6-6
j_call: TRBJ1-1
cdr3_aa: CASSPSTEAFF
cdr3_nt: TGTGCCAGCAGTCCCTCGACTGAAGCTTTCTTT

clone_size: NA
d_call: TRBD2
v_call: TRBV30
j_call: TRBJ2-7
cdr3_aa: CAWSWGREESEQYF
cdr3_nt: TGTGCCTGGAGCTGGGGGAGGGAAGAGTCCGAGCAGTACTTC

clone_size: few
d_call: TRBD2
v_call: TRBV27
j_call: TRBJ2-1
cdr3_aa: CASRIAGALNEQFF
cdr3_nt: TGTGCCAGCAGAATAGCGGGAGCGCTCAATGAGCAGTTCTTC

clone_size: few
d_call: TRBD1
v_call: TRBV7-2
j_call: TRBJ1-1
cdr3_aa: CASSDRTGHTGTEAFF
cdr3_nt: TGTGCCAGCAGCGACCGGACAGGGCATACCGGCACTGAAGCTTTCTTT

clone_size: NA
d_call: TRBD2
v_call: TRBV4-1
j_call: TRBJ2-3
cdr3_aa: CASSQERGTSGRDVDTQYF
cdr3_nt: TGCGCCAGCAGCCAAGAAAGGGGGACCAGCGGGAGGGACGTCGATACGCAGTATTTT

clone_size: NA
d_call: TRBD2
v_call: TRBV4-3
j_call: TRBJ2-5
cdr3_aa: CASSQDLAGEETQYF
cdr3_nt: TGCGCCAGCAGCCAAGATCTAGCGGGAGAAGAGACCCAGTACTTC